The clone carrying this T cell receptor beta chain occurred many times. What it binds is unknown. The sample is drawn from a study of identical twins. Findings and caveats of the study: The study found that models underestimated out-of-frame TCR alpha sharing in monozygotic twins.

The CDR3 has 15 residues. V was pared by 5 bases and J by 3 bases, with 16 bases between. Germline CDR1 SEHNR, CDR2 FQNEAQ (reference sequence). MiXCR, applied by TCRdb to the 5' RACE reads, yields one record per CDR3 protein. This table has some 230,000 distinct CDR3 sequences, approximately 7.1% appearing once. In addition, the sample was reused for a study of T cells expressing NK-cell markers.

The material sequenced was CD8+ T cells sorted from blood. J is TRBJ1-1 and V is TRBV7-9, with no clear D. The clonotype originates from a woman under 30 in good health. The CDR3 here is CASSRLTGRDTEAFF. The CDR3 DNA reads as TGTGCCAGCAGCCGCTTAACTGGACGGGACACTGAAGCTTTCTTT.